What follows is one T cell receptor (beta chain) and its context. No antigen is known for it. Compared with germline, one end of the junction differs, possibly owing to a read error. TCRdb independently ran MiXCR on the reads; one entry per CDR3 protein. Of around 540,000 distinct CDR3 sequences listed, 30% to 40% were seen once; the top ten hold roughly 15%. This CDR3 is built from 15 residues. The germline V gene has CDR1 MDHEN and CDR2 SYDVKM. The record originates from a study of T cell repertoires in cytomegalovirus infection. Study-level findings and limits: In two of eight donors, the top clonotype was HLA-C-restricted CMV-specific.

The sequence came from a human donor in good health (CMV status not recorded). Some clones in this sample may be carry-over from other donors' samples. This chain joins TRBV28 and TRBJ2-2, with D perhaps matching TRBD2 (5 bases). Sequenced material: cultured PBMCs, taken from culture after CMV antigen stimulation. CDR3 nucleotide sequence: TGTGCCAGCAGTTCCTCCCAGCGGAGCACCGGGGAGTTGTTTTTT. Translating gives CASSSSQRSTGELFF. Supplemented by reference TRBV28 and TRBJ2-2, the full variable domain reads DVKVTQSSRYLVKRTGEKVFLECVQDMDHENMFWYRQDPGLGLRLIYFSYDVKMKEKGDIPEGYSVSREKKERFSLILESASTNQTSMYLCASSSSQRSTGELFFGEGSRLTVL.